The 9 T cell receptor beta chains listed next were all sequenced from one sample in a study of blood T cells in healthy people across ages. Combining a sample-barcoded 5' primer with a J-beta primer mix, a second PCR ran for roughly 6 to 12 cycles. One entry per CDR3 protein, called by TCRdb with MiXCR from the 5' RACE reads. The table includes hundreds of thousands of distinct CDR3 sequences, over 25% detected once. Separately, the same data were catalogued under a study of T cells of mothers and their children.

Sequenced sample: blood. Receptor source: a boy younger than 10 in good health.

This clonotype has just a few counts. This CDR3 is CASRLSGGRETQYF. The CDR3 region has the DNA TGTGCCAGCAGACTCTCGGGGGGCCGAGAGACCCAGTACTTC. The chain recombines TRBV2 with TRBJ2-5, with a possible D match to TRBD2 (7 bases). The V gene's germline CDR1 is SNHLY and CDR2 FYNNEI. This CDR3 region has 14 residues. Trimming left V 6 bases short and J 4 bases short, with 15 bases between.

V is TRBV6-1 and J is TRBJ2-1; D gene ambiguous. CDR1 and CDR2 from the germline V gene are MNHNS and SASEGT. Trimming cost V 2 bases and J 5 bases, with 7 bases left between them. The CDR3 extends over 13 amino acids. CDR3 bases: TGTGCCAGCAGTGAAATTAGAAACAATGAGCAGTTCTTC. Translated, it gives CASSEIRNNEQFF.

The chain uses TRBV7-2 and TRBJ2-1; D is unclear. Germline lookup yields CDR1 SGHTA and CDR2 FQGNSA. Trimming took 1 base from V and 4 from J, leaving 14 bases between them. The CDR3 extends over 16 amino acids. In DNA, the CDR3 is TGTGCCAGCAGCTTAGGCCCTCAAAATATATACAATGAGCAGTTCTTC. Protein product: CASSLGPQNIYNEQFF.

The CDR3 loop reads CASSQGRAQGAYEQYF. For the CDR3, the DNA is TGCGCCAGCAGCCAAGGGCGGGCTCAGGGGGCCTACGAGCAGTACTTC. The chain couples TRBV4-3 to TRBJ2-5, with TRBD1 identical over 7 bases. The J call is doubtful: the DNA matches TRBJ2-7 better. Germline loops: CDR1 LGHNA, CDR2 YSLEER. The CDR3 has 16 residues.

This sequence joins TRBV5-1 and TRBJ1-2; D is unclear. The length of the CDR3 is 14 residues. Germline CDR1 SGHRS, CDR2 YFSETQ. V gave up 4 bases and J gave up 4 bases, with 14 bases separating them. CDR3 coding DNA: TGCGCCAGCAGCCCGGACGCAGGTCCCTATGGCTACACCTTC. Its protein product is CASSPDAGPYGYTF. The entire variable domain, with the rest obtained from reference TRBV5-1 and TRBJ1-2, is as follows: KAGVTQTPRYLIKTRGQQVTLSCSPISGHRSVSWYQQTPGQGLQFLFEYFSETQRNKGNFPGRFSGRQFSNSRSEMNVSTLELGDSALYLCASSPDAGPYGYTFGSGTRLTVV.

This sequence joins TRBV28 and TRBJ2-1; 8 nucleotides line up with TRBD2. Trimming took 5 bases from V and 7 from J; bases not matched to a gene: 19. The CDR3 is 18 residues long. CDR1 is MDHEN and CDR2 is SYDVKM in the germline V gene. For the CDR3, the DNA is TGTGCCAGCAGTCCCCTTACTAGCGGTTTTCGAAGGGGAAATGAGCAGTTCTTC. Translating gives CASSPLTSGFRRGNEQFF. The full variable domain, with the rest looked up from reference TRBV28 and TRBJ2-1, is DVKVTQSSRYLVKRTGEKVFLECVQDMDHENMFWYRQDPGLGLRLIYFSYDVKMKEKGDIPEGYSVSREKKERFSLILESASTNQTSMYLCASSPLTSGFRRGNEQFFGPGTRLTVL.

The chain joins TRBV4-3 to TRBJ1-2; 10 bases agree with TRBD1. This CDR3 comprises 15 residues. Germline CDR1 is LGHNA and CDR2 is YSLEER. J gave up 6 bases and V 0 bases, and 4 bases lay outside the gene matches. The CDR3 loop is CASSQEDRGLHGYTF. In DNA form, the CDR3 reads TGCGCCAGCAGCCAAGAAGACAGGGGGCTTCATGGCTACACCTTC.

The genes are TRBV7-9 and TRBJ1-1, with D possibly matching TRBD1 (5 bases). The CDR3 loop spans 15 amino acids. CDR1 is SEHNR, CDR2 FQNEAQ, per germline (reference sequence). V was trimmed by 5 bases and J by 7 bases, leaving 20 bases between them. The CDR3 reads CASSPMVGERGEAFF. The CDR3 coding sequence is TGTGCCAGCAGCCCCATGGTGGGGGAGAGGGGTGAAGCTTTCTTT.

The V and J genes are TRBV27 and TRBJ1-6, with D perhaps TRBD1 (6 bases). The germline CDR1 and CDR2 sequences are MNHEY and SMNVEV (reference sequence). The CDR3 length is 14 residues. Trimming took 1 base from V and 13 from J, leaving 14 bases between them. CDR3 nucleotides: TGTGCCAGCAGTTTATGGACAGCCTCTGATCCCCTCCACTTT. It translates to CASSLWTASDPLHF.